This TCR beta chain was obtained from a study of blood T cell repertoires in COVID-19. Generated by immunoSEQ multiplex PCR, the TCRdb table keeps only in-frame clones and is missing some. The table has 270,000 or so clones, 75% to 90% seen once; the top ten hold approximately 4%. Germline trimming cut 3 bases from V and 8 bases from J; bases unmatched to any gene: 20. This CDR3 contains 19 residues. Germline assignment: CDR1 SGDLS and CDR2 YYNGEE. The TCR originated in a woman aged 25 to 39 with acute COVID-19. The sample taken for sequencing was PBMCs or T cells enriched from blood (not recorded which). The chain links TRBV9 to TRBJ2-3; 11 bases fit TRBD2. As DNA, the CDR3 is TGTGCCAGCAGCGCCACCCCTAGCGGGAGGCCCGACCGGTCGGGTACGCAGTATTTT. Translation gives CASSATPSGRPDRSGTQYF.